This TCR beta chain was captured by sequencing in a study of cytomegalovirus exposure and HLA in healthy donors. The study, taken as a whole, reports: Among the most significant clusters, several appeared linked to common viral pathogens in a later analysis. For TCR beta chains, V- and J-gene trimming was later linked to a missense DCLRE1C variant.

Note on this clone: Its antigen is not known.

The V gene's germline CDR1 is MGHDK and CDR2 SYGVNS. The CDR3 runs to 16 residues. Trimming pared 4 bases from V and 4 bases from J, leaving 16 bases between. Primers for the PCR totalled 60 Vbeta and 13 Jbeta. The table came from immunoSEQ multiplex PCR; TCRdb's copy has only in-frame clones and leaves some out. The sample yields roughly 130,000 clones, 75% to 85% seen once. The sequence came from a girl aged 2-15 years in good health and CMV-seronegative. The rearrangement joins TRBV25-1 to TRBJ1-4, with TRBD1 as a possible D gene (5 bases). Source material: PBMCs. This CDR3 reads CASSVQWGRSNEKLFF. CDR3 nucleotide sequence: TGTGCCAGCAGTGTCCAATGGGGCAGAAGTAATGAAAAACTGTTTTTT.